Listed below are T cell receptor beta chains from one sample, sequenced in a study of shared clonotypes between healthy human individuals. Sequencing used immunoSEQ multiplex PCR; TCRdb keeps in-frame clones, though not all of them. This sample has around 2.3 million clones, with around 95% found just once. The sequencing input was naive CD4+ T cells sorted from blood. The receptors here all came from a man younger than 35 in good health. Both conserved end residues are part of each CDR3. The order of the fields is clone size, D gene, V gene, CDR3 length, J gene, CDR3 DNA, CDR3 protein. The D gene is left open where the match is weak. Some rows have no size entry. The others give once, few or many, or a class for an expanded clone.

>few|TRBD1|TRBV28|15|TRBJ2-2
TGTGCCAGCAGTTTGGCGGACAGGGCCACCGGGGAGCTGTTTTTT
CASSLADRATGELFF
>NA|NA|TRBV6-1|11|TRBJ2-7
TGTGCCAGCAGGTTGGGTGACGAGCAGTACTTC
CASRLGDEQYF
>NA|NA|TRBV6-5|12|TRBJ2-3
TGTGCCAGCAGTTCGACTAGGGCGACGCAGTATTTT
CASSSTRATQYF
>NA|NA|TRBV29-1|14|TRBJ1-1
TGCAGCGTTGTCAGGGTTGGGTGGAACACTGAAGCTTTCTTT
CSVVRVGWNTEAFF
>NA|NA|TRBV6-5|14|TRBJ1-4
TGTGCCAGCAGATTGGGACGGCTTAATGAAAAACTGTTTTTT
CASRLGRLNEKLFF
>NA|TRBD1|TRBV28|14|TRBJ2-7
TGTGCCAGCACCAACAGGGGATCCACCTACGAGCAGTACTTC
CASTNRGSTYEQYF
>NA|TRBD1|TRBV28|16|TRBJ1-4
TGTGCCAGCAGTTTAGTCCTCAGGGGGACTAATGAAAAACTGTTTTTT
CASSLVLRGTNEKLFF
>once|NA|TRBV2|23|TRBJ2-3
TGTGCCAGCAGTGGGGGGTACAGGGAGCTCAGCTTGGGCGGGTCCCAATTATTTGATACGCAGTATTTT
CASSGGYRELSLGGSQLFDTQYF
>once|NA|TRBV30|13|TRBJ1-5
TGTGCCTGGAGTGGACTGAGAAATCAGCCCCAGCATTTT
CAWSGLRNQPQHF
>NA|NA|TRBV7-2|15|TRBJ2-3
TGTGCCAGCAGCTTGGCGGGGCAAAGCACAGATACGCAGTATTTT
CASSLAGQSTDTQYF
>NA|NA|TRBV6-5|15|TRBJ1-2
TGTGCCAGCAGTTACTTGTCAGGGGCGTCGGCTGGCTACACCTTC
CASSYLSGASAGYTF
>NA|NA|TRBV9|12|TRBJ1-2
TGTGCCAGCAGCCTCGAGGACTATGGCTACACCTTC
CASSLEDYGYTF
>NA|NA|TRBV19|17|TRBJ1-6
TGTGCCAGTAGTATGTTGCAGCGGGGAGGGGGAAATTCACCCCTCCACTTT
CASSMLQRGGGNSPLHF
>once|TRBD2|TRBV5-8|15|TRBJ2-5
TGTGCCAGCAGCTTAAATCTAGCGGGTCAAGAGACCCAGTACTTC
CASSLNLAGQETQYF
>NA|NA|TRBV7-8|14|TRBJ2-1
TGTGCCAGCAGCCCTGGCCAGGCCCACAATGAGCAGTTCTTC
CASSPGQAHNEQFF
>NA|TRBD1|TRBV19|16|TRBJ1-4
TGTGCCAGTAGTATTCATCTGGACAGGGTTAATGAAAAACTGTTTTTT
CASSIHLDRVNEKLFF
>NA|NA|TRBV18|15|TRBJ2-6
TGTGCCAGCTCACAGCAGGGCTCTGGGGCCAACGTCCTGACTTTC
CASSQQGSGANVLTF
>NA|NA|TRBV10-3|18|TRBJ2-5
TGTGCCATCAGGAGAGGGAGAGGGCCCGCCGGGGGACAAGAGACCCAGTACTTC
CAIRRGRGPAGGQETQYF
>NA|NA|TRBV28|14|TRBJ2-2
TGTGCCAGCAAACGGACACTGAACACCGGGGAGCTGTTTTTT
CASKRTLNTGELFF
>NA|TRBD2|TRBV15|15|TRBJ2-1
TGTGCCACCAGCGCCGATCGGGCGGGGGATAATGAGCAGTTCTTC
CATSADRAGDNEQFF
>NA|NA|TRBV27|15|TRBJ1-6
TGTGCCAGCAGTTTATCCGGGACGGGAAATTCACCCCTCCACTTT
CASSLSGTGNSPLHF
>NA|NA|TRBV5-1|13|TRBJ2-7
TGCGCCAGCAGCCTGGGCAGGGAAATGGAGCAGTACTTC
CASSLGREMEQYF
>NA|NA|TRBV11-3|17|TRBJ1-3
TGTGCCAGCAGCTCCCCCCGGGTTACAGACTCTGGAAACACCATATATTTT
CASSSPRVTDSGNTIYF
>NA|NA|TRBV5-1|16|TRBJ1-5
TGCGCCAGCAGCTTGGCCGCGGGAGATTCAGGTCAGCCCCAGCATTTT
CASSLAAGDSGQPQHF
>NA|TRBD1|TRBV6-5|13|TRBJ1-2
TGTGCCAGCAGACCGGGACAGAACTATGGCTACACCTTC
CASRPGQNYGYTF
>NA|TRBD1|TRBV5-1|14|TRBJ1-1
TGCGCCAGCAGCTTAACAGGGGCGGGCACTGAAGCTTTCTTT
CASSLTGAGTEAFF
>NA|TRBD2|TRBV19|14|TRBJ2-1
TGTGCCAGTAGAACTAGCGGGAGGGAATTTGAGCAGTTCTTC
CASRTSGREFEQFF
>NA|NA|TRBV2|12|TRBJ2-7
TGTGCCAGCAGTCTCCTTTCCTACGAGCAGTACTTC
CASSLLSYEQYF
>NA|TRBD1|TRBV7-9|14|TRBJ1-2
TGTGCCAGCAGTTACGGACTACAGGGGGACCACTACACCTTC
CASSYGLQGDHYTF
>NA|NA|TRBV27|16|TRBJ2-1
TGTGCCAGCGCCCAGGGGAGGGGTACCTCCTACAATGAGCAGTTCTTC
CASAQGRGTSYNEQFF
>NA|TRBD1|TRBV6-1|15|TRBJ2-1
TGTGCCAGCACCAGGGACAGAGCGTCCTACAATGAGCAGTTCTTC
CASTRDRASYNEQFF
>NA|TRBD1|TRBV18|14|TRBJ2-2
TGTGCCAGCCAGGACAGGTTGAACACCGGGGAGCTGTTTTTT
CASQDRLNTGELFF
>once|TRBD2|TRBV9|17|TRBJ2-3
TGTGCCAGCACTACAGGGCCGGGAGGGTTAAGCACAGATACGCAGTATTTT
CASTTGPGGLSTDTQYF
>NA|NA|TRBV28|15|TRBJ2-7
TGTGCCAGCAGTTTAGTCAGGGGCCCCCTTAAGGAGCAGTACTTC
CASSLVRGPLKEQYF
>NA|TRBD2|TRBV29-1|16|TRBJ2-1
TGCAGCGCCCGAACCGGGACTAGCGGGAGGGCCAATGAGCAGTTCTTC
CSARTGTSGRANEQFF
>NA|NA|TRBV7-9|16|TRBJ2-1
TGTGCCAGCAGCCCCTTCGCCAGCGCAGGGGTCAATGAGCAGTTCTTC
CASSPFASAGVNEQFF
>NA|TRBD2|TRBV4-1|18|TRBJ2-7
TGCGCCAGCAGCCAACAAATACTTTCCGGGACTAGCGAATACGAGCAGTACTTC
CASSQQILSGTSEYEQYF
>NA|NA|TRBV2|12|TRBJ1-2
TGTGCCAGCAGTGTAGTAAACTATGGCTACACCTTC
CASSVVNYGYTF
>NA|NA|TRBV25-1|10|TRBJ1-2
TGTGCCAGCAGGGGGAATGGCTACACCTTC
CASRGNGYTF
>NA|TRBD2|TRBV7-9|18|TRBJ2-7
TGTGCCAGCAGCCCCCAGGAAAAATGGGTGGGAGGGCCAAGCGAGCAGTACTTC
CASSPQEKWVGGPSEQYF
>NA|TRBD2|TRBV19|18|TRBJ2-7
TGTGCCAGTAGTATTCGCCCCGGGACTAGCGGGGGAGTCTACGAGCAGTACTTC
CASSIRPGTSGGVYEQYF
>NA|TRBD1|TRBV27|16|TRBJ2-5
TGTGCCAGCAGTTTCCGACAGGGTAGATACCAAGAGACCCAGTACTTC
CASSFRQGRYQETQYF
>NA|NA|TRBV4-2|15|TRBJ2-6
TGTGCCAGCAGCGGGGTACAAAGTCGGGCCAACGTCCTGACTTTC
CASSGVQSRANVLTF
>once|TRBD1|TRBV6-6|16|TRBJ2-4
TGTGCCAGCAGAGACGGACAGGGTATTGCCAAAAACATTCAGTACTTC
CASRDGQGIAKNIQYF
>NA|TRBD2|TRBV9|15|TRBJ2-7
TGTGCCAGCAGCGTAGGCGCGGGAGGGCCCATCGAGCAGTACTTC
CASSVGAGGPIEQYF
>NA|TRBD1|TRBV19|15|TRBJ1-2
TGTGCCAGTATAGGCTGGGACAGGGGACATCAAGGCTACACCTTC
CASIGWDRGHQGYTF